The entry that follows covers one T cell receptor beta chain sequence. Its antigen is undetermined. Trimming cost V 7 bases and J 4 bases, with 10 bases left between them. There are 13 residues in the CDR3. CDR1 is LNHDA, CDR2 SQIVND, per germline (reference sequence). This entry belongs to a study of cytomegalovirus exposure and HLA in healthy donors. Findings and caveats of the study: Most TCR beta V segments were productive about 87% or about 30% of the time in an earlier analysis.

The PCR had 60 Vbeta and 13 Jbeta primers. TCRdb keeps only in-frame clones here, not all; method: immunoSEQ multiplex PCR. This table has approximately 290,000 clones, 80% appearing once. The sequence derives from a girl aged 2-10 years in good health and CMV-seronegative. What was sequenced was PBMCs. The chain carries TRBV19 and TRBJ1-4, with D possibly being TRBD1 (5 bases). The CDR3 DNA is TGTGCCAGTACGTCAGGGTTTAATGAAAAACTGTTTTTT. It encodes CASTSGFNEKLFF.